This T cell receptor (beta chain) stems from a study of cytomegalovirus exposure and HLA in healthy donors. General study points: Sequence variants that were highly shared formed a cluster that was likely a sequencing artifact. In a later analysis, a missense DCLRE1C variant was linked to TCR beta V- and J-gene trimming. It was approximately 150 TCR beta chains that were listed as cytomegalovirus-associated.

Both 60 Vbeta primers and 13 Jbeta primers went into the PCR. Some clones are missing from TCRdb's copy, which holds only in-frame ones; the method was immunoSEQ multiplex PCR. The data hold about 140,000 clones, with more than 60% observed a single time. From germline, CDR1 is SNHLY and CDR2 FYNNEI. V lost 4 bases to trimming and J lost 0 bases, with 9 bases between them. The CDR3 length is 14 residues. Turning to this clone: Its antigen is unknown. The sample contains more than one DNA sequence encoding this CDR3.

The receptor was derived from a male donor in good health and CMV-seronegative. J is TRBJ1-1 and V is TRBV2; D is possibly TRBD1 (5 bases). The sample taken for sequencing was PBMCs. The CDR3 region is CASSVQALNTEAFF. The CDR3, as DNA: TGTGCCAGCAGTGTACAGGCGTTGAACACTGAAGCTTTCTTT.